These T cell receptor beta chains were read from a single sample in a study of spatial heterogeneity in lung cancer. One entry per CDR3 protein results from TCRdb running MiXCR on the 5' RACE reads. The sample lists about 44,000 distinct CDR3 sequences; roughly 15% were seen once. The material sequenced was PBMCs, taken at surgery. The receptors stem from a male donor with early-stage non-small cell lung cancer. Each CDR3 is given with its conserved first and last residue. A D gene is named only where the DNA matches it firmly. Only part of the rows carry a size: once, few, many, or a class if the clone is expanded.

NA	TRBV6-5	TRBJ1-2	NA	TGTGCCAGCAGTTACGGACGGAACACACCGACCTCGGGCTACACCTTC	CASSYGRNTPTSGYTF
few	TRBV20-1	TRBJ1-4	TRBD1	TGCAGTGCTGAAGGACAGGCTGAAAAACTGTTTTTT	CSAEGQAEKLFF
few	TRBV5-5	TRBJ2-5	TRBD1	TGTGCCAGCAGCTGGGGACAGGGGGATCTCCAAGAGACCCAGTACTTC	CASSWGQGDLQETQYF
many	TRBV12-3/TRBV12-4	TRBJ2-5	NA	TGTGCCAGCAGTTTAGTATTAGGGGCACAAGAGACCCAGTACTTC	CASSLVLGAQETQYF
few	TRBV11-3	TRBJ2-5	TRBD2	TGTGCCAGCAGCTGGACTAGCGACCAAGAGACCCAGTACTTC	CASSWTSDQETQYF
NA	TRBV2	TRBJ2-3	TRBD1	TGTGCCGGAGACAGGGGGCGGACAGATACGCAGTATTTT	CAGDRGRTDTQYF
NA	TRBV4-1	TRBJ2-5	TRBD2	TGCGCCAGCAGCCGCGGCAGACTAGCGGGGGGAGAGACCCAGTACTTC	CASSRGRLAGGETQYF
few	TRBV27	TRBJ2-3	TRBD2	TGTGCCAGCAGTTCATCCTGGACTAGCGGGACAGATACGCAGTATTTT	CASSSSWTSGTDTQYF
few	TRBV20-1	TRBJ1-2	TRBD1	TGCAGTGCTAGAGGGGGACAGGGTAATTTGGATGGCTACACCTTC	CSARGGQGNLDGYTF
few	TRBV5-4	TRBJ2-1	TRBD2	TGTGCCAGCAGCCCCCCTCTAGCGGGGGGCCGCTCCTACAATGAGCAGTTCTTC	CASSPPLAGGRSYNEQFF
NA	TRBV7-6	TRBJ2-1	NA	TGTGCCAGCAGCCCGCGAGGGAGGGGGGCCTGGGAGTTCTTC	CASSPRGRGAWEFF
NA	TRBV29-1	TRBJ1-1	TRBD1	TGCAGCGTTGCCCCTGTAGGACAGGGGACGGGCACTGAAGCTTTCTTT	CSVAPVGQGTGTEAFF
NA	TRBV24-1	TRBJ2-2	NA	TGTGCCACCAGTGACAGGCAAACGAACACCGGGGAGCTGTTTTTT	CATSDRQTNTGELFF
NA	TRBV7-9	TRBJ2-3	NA	TGTGCCAGCAGCTCACCGACTGGTCCAGATACGCAGTATTTT	CASSSPTGPDTQYF
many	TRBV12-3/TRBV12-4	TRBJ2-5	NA	TGTGCCAGCACCGAGTACCAGACCCAGTACTTC	CASTEYQTQYF
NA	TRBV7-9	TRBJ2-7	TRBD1	TGTGCCAGCAGCCTCCGATCACAGGGGGGCGAGTCCTACGAGCAGTACTTC	CASSLRSQGGESYEQYF
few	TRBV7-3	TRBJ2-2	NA	TGTGCCAGCAGCTCCGGGGTAGCGGCTAACACCGGGGAGCTGTTTTTT	CASSSGVAANTGELFF
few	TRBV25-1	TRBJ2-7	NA	TGTGCCAGCAGTGCGGGGACTCAGGTTTACGAGCAGTACTTC	CASSAGTQVYEQYF
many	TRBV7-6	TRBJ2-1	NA	TGTGCCAGCAGCCCCCTCTCCTACAATGAGCAGTTCTTC	CASSPLSYNEQFF
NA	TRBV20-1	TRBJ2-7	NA	TGCAGTGGAGGGCGGCTAGCAGTACCCGAGCAGTACTTC	CSGGRLAVPEQYF
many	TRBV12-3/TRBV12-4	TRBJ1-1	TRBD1	TGTGCCAGCAGTTTCGGGACAGGGGGGTACACTGAAGCTTTCTTT	CASSFGTGGYTEAFF
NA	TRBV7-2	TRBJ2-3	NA	TGTGCCAGCAGCCCCGTTGGGTGGACCACAGATACGCAGTATTTT	CASSPVGWTTDTQYF
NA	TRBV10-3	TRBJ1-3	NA	TGTGCCACCACCCCGGTGGGGCTTAGTGGAAACACCATATATTTT	CATTPVGLSGNTIYF
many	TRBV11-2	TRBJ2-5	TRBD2	TGTGCCAGCAGCGCAGACAGCGGGGCAATACAAGAGACCCAGTACTTC	CASSADSGAIQETQYF
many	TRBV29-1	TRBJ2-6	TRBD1	TGCAGCGTCAGGGGGCAGGGGGCCAACGTCCTGACTTTC	CSVRGQGANVLTF
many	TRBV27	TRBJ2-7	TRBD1	TGTGCCAGCAGACGGGATCCCGGGACAGGGGCCCTCGAGCAGTACTTC	CASRRDPGTGALEQYF
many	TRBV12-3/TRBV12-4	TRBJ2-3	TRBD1	TGTGCCAGCATCAAGGGGGCGCCTAGCACAGATACGCAGTATTTT	CASIKGAPSTDTQYF